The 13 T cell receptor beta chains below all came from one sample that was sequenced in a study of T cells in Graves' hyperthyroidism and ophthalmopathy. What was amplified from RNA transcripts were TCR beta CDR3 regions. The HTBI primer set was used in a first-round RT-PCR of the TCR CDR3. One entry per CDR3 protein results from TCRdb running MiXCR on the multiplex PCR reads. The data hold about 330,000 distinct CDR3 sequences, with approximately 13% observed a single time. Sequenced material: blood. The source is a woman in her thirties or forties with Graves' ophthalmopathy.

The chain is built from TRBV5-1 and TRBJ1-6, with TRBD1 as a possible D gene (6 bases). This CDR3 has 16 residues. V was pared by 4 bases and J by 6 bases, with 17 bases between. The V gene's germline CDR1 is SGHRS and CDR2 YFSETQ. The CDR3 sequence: CASSRTVDRANSPLHF. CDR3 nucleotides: TGCGCCAGCAGCCGGACCGTGGACAGAGCTAATTCACCCCTCCACTTT.

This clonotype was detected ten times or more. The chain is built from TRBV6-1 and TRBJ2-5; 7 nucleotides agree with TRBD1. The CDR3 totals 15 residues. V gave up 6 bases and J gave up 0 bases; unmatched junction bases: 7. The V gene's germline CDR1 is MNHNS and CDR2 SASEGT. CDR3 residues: CASRAQGIYQETQYF. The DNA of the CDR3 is TGTGCCAGCAGAGCACAGGGGATCTACCAAGAGACCCAGTACTTC.

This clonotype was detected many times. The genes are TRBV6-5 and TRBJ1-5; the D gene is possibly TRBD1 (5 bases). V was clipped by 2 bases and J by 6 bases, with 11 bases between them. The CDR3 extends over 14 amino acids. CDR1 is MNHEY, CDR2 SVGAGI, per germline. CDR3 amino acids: CASSYRGVAQPQHF. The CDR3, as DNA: TGTGCCAGCAGTTACCGGGGGGTCGCTCAGCCCCAGCATTTT.

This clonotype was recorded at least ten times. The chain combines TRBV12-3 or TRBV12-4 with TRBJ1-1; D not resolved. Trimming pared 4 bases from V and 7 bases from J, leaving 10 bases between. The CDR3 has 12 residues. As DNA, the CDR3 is TGTGCCAGCAGTTGGAGGACGGTTGAAGCTTTCTTT. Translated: CASSWRTVEAFF.

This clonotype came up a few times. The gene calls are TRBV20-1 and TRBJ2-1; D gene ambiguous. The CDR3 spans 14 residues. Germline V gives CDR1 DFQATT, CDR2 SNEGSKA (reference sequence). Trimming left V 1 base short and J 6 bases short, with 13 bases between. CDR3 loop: CSARVGASGNEQFF. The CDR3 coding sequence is TGCAGTGCTAGAGTCGGAGCGTCGGGCAATGAGCAGTTCTTC.

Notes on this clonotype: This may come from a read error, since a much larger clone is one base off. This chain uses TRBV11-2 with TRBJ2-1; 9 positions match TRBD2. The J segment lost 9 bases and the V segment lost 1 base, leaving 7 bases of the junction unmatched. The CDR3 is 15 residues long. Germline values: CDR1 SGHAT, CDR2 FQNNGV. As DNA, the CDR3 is TGTGCCAGCAGCTTAGGTTCGGGACTAGCTAGTGAGCAGTTCTTC. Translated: CASSLGSGLASEQFF.

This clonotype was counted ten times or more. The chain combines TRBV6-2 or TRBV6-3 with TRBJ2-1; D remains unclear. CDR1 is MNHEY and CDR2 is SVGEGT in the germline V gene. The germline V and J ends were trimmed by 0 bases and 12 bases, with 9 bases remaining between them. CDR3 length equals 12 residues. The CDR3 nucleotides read TGTGCCAGCAGTTACTCGCTAGGTACGCAGTTCTTC. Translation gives CASSYSLGTQFF.

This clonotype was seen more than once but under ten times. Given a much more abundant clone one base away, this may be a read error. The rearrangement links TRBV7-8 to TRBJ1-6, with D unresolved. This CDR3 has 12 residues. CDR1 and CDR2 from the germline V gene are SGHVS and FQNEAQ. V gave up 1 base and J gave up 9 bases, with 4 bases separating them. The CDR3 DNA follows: TGTGCCAGCAGCTTAGAAAGTTCACCCCTCCACTTT. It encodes CASSLESSPLHF.

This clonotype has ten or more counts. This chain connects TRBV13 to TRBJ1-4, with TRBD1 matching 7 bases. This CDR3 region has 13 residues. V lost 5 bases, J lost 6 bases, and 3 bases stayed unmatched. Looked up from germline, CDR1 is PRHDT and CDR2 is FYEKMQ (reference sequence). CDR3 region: CASSLDRDEKLFF. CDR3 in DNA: TGTGCCAGCAGCCTTGACAGGGATGAAAAACTGTTTTTT.

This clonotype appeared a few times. This chain's CDR3 is CASSKPPGQAQHF. CDR3 sequence (DNA): TGTGCCAGCAGCAAACCCCCGGGGCAGGCCCAGCATTTT. The chain uses TRBV7-9 and TRBJ1-5, with TRBD1 as a possible D gene (5 bases). The V and J ends lost 5 bases and 11 bases respectively, with 16 bases between them. Germline-derived CDR1 and CDR2 are SEHNR and FQNEAQ (reference sequence). The CDR3 extends over 13 amino acids.

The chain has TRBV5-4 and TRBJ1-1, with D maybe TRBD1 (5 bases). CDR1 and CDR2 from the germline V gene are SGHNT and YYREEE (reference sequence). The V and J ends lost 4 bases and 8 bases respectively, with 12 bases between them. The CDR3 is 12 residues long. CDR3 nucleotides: TGTGCCAGCAGCGTGTGGGGGAGGGAAGCTTTCTTT. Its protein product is CASSVWGREAFF.

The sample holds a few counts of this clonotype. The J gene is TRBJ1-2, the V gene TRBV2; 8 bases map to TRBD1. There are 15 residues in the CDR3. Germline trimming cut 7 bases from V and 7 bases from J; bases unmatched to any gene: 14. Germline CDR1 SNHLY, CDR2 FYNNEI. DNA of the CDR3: TGTGCCAGCAAGGTTAGGACAGGGCCGGGCGGTGGCTACACCTTC. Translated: CASKVRTGPGGGYTF.

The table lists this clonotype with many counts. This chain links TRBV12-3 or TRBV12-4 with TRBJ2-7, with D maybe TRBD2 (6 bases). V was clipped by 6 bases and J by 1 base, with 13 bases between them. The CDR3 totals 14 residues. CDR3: CASRPSSGSYEQYF. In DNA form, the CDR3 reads TGTGCCAGCAGACCGAGTAGCGGTTCCTACGAGCAGTACTTC.